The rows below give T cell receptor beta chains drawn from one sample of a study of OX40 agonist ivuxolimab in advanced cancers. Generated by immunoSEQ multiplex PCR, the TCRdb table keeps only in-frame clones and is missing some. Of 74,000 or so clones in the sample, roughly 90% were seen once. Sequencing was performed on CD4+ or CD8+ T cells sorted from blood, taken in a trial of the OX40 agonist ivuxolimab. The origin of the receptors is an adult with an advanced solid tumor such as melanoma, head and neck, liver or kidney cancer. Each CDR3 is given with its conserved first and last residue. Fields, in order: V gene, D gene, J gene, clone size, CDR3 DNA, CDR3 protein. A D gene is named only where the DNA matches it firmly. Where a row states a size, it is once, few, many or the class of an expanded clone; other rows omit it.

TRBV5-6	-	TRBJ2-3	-	TGTGCCAGCTTAGGGGTAGGAGGCACAGATACGCAGTATTTT	CASLGVGGTDTQYF
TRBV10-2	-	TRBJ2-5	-	TGCGCCAGCACTGGGACGGACCAAGAGACCCAGTACTTC	CASTGTDQETQYF
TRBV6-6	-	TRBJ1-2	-	TGTGCCAGCAGTCTTGGGACACTCTATGGCTACACCTTC	CASSLGTLYGYTF
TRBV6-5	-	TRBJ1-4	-	TGTGCCAGCAGTGATGGACAAGGGCTGTTTTTT	CASSDGQGLFF
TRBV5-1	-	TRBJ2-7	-	TGCGCCAGCAGCTTGCAGGGCTACGAGCAGTACTTC	CASSLQGYEQYF
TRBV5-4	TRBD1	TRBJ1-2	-	TGTGCCAGCAGCCAGGACAGGGTTCATGGCTACACCTTC	CASSQDRVHGYTF
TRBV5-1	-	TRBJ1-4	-	TGCGCCAGCAGCTTGGCTGGGGGGCAGGTGGAAAAACTGTTTTTT	CASSLAGGQVEKLFF
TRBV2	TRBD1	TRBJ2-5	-	TGTGCCAGCGCTTTACAGGGGGCTGGAAAGACCCAGTACTTC	CASALQGAGKTQYF
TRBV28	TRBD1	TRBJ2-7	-	TGTGCCAGCAGCCTACCCTTAACAGGGGTTGTCTACGAGCAGTACTTC	CASSLPLTGVVYEQYF
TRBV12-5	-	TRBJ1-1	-	TGTGCTAGTGGTTTGGACACTCTATACACTGAAGCTTTCTTT	CASGLDTLYTEAFF
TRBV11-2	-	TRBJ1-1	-	TGTGCCAGCTGCTTAATGGCGTCCACTGAAGCTTTCTTT	CASCLMASTEAFF
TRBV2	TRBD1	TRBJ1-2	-	TGTGCCAGCACCTCCCGGGACAGGGGATATTATGGCTACACCTTC	CASTSRDRGYYGYTF
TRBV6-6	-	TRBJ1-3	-	TGTGCCAGCAGTTACGGGCAGGGGTCTGGAAACACCATATATTTT	CASSYGQGSGNTIYF
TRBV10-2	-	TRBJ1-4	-	TGCGCCAGCAAGTCGGGGGGTGAAAAACTGTTTTTT	CASKSGGEKLFF
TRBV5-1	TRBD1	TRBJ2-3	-	TGCGCCAGCAGCCGTGACAGGGGGCGACCAGATACGCAGTATTTT	CASSRDRGRPDTQYF
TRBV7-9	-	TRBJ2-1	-	TGTGCCAGCAGCCCATTCGTGTTTAGCGCCAGCTCCTACAATGAGCAGTTCTTC	CASSPFVFSASSYNEQFF
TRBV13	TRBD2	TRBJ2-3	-	TGTGCCAGCAGCCTTTGGACTAGCGGGAATCCCACAGATACGCAGTATTTT	CASSLWTSGNPTDTQYF
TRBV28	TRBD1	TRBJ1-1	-	TGTGCCAGCAGCCTTTGGACAGGGAGGTATACGGGAGCTTTCTTT	CASSLWTGRYTGAFF
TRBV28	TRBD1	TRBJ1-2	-	TGTGCCAGCACCCCGAGGGACAGGCTGAACTATGGCTACACCTTC	CASTPRDRLNYGYTF
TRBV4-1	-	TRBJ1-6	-	TGCGCCAGCAGCCAAGAAGCTATAGGTCCCAATTCACCCCTCCACTTT	CASSQEAIGPNSPLHF
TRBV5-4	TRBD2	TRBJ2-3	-	TGTGCCAGCAGCTTTCAGCGGGGGCCCTCCACAGATACGCAGTATTTT	CASSFQRGPSTDTQYF
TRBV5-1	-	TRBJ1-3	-	TGCGCCAGCAGCTTACGTCCCGGGACGCCTTACTCTGGAAACACCATATATTTT	CASSLRPGTPYSGNTIYF
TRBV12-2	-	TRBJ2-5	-	TGTGCAAGTCGCCACGGGCTGGAGAGGGGCGCGAGGGAAGAGACCCAGTACTTC	CASRHGLERGAREETQYF
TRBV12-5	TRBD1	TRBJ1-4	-	TGTGCTAGTGGTTCCCACTCGGACAGGGGGAGGGAAAAACTGTTTTTT	CASGSHSDRGREKLFF
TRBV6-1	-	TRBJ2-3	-	TGTGCCAGCAGTGAATTTTACGGGGAAACAGATACGCAGTATTTT	CASSEFYGETDTQYF
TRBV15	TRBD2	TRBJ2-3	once	TGTGCCACCAGCAGAGCGGGAGGTCCAGATACGCAGTATTTT	CATSRAGGPDTQYF
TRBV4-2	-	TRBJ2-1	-	TGTGCCAGCACTGTAGCTCCTCGCTCCTACAATGAGCAGTTCTTC	CASTVAPRSYNEQFF
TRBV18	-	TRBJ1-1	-	TGTGCCAGCTCATTCGACCGGGGGCCTGAAGCTTTCTTT	CASSFDRGPEAFF
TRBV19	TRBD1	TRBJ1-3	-	TGTGCCAGTAAACCCGGGACAGCTGGAAACACCATATATTTT	CASKPGTAGNTIYF
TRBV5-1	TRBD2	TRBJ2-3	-	TGCGCCAGCACCAGGAGACTAGCGGGGGGAACTAGCACAGATACGCAGTATTTT	CASTRRLAGGTSTDTQYF
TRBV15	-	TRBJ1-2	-	TGTGCCACCAGCAGAGAAAGGACTTCCTATGGCTACACCTTC	CATSRERTSYGYTF
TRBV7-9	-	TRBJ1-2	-	TGTGCCAGCAGCCATACCGGGCCCTCGATGTTTTATGGCTACACCTTC	CASSHTGPSMFYGYTF
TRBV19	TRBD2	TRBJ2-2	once	TGTGCCAGTAAGACCGTGACGGGAGGGCCGTTCACCGGGGAGCTGTTTTTT	CASKTVTGGPFTGELFF
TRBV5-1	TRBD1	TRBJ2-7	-	TGCGCCAGCAGCCGCGGGACAGGAAACGCCTACGAGCAGTACTTC	CASSRGTGNAYEQYF
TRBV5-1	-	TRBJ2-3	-	TGCGCCAGCAGCTTGGATACAAGCACAGATACGCAGTATTTT	CASSLDTSTDTQYF